These T cell receptor beta chains were read from a single sample in a study of metastatic and nonmetastatic thyroid tumors. TCRdb reassembled clones from the PCR reads with MiXCR. The data show 12,000 or so clones, with under 30% seen just once and roughly 23% held by the top ten. The specimen was adjacent normal tissue. These TCRs come from a male donor with papillary thyroid cancer or a benign thyroid nodule (not recorded which). Some clones in this sample may be carry-over from other donors' samples. Each CDR3 is given with its conserved first and last residue. The D gene is left open where the match is weak. Part of the rows lack a size; the others show once, few, many or a class for expanded clones.

-	TRBV20-1	TRBJ1-5	-	TGCAGTGCTAGAGCGGGTGGGGCAAGCAATCAGCCCCAGCATTTT	CSARAGGASNQPQHF
-	TRBV28	TRBJ1-1	large	TGTGCCAGCAGTTTAAGACAGACTGAAGCTTTCTTT	CASSLRQTEAFF
TRBD2	TRBV7-9	TRBJ2-7	medium-sized	TGTGCCAGCAGCCAAGGGACTAGCGGGGGTGACGAGCAGTACTTC	CASSQGTSGGDEQYF
-	TRBV6-1	TRBJ2-1	few	TGTGCCAGCAGTGAACGGGGCGGGGGCACCTACAATGAGCAGTTCTTC	CASSERGGGTYNEQFF
-	TRBV27	TRBJ1-6	many	TGTGCCAGCAGTCCCTACGGCGTAGGGTTGGATTCACCCCTCCACTTT	CASSPYGVGLDSPLHF
-	TRBV5-1	TRBJ2-5	-	TGCGCCAGCACCCAGTCTGGGGGCGCGGTCCAGTACTTC	CASTQSGGAVQYF
TRBD2	TRBV19	TRBJ2-3	few	TGTGCCAGTGGGACTAGCGGTGCAGATACGCAGTATTTT	CASGTSGADTQYF
TRBD2	TRBV6-5	TRBJ2-3	medium-sized	TGTGCCAGCAGTTACGCTAGCGGGGGGGAAAGATATAGCACAGATACGCAGTATTTT	CASSYASGGERYSTDTQYF
-	TRBV5-6	TRBJ1-1	-	TGTGCCAGCAGCTTGGGGGTGGGGAGCACTGAAGCTTTCTTT	CASSLGVGSTEAFF
-	TRBV20-1	TRBJ2-7	few	TGCAGTGCTAGGTGGGACCCAGCCTACGAGCAGTACTTC	CSARWDPAYEQYF
TRBD2	TRBV19	TRBJ2-1	medium-sized	TGTGCCAGTACCATTGCTAGCGGGGACAATGAGCAGTTCTTC	CASTIASGDNEQFF
-	TRBV24-1	TRBJ2-2	few	TGTGCCACCAGTGGCGCTGGTAACACCGGGGAGCTGTTTTTT	CATSGAGNTGELFF
-	TRBV28	TRBJ2-7	few	TGTGCCAGCAGTTTGTCGAACAGGGTCTACGAGCAGTACTTC	CASSLSNRVYEQYF
-	TRBV6-1	TRBJ2-3	few	TGTGCCAGCAGTGAACCGCCGACGGGTCCTAGCACAGATACGCAGTATTTT	CASSEPPTGPSTDTQYF
TRBD2	TRBV11-2	TRBJ2-1	once	TGTGCCAGCAGCTACCTGCGGACTAGCGGGAGTATGAATGAGCAGTTCTTC	CASSYLRTSGSMNEQFF
TRBD2	TRBV11-2	TRBJ2-1	-	TGTGCCAGCAGCCCGCGACTAGCGGGGAACTACAATGAGCAGTTCTTC	CASSPRLAGNYNEQFF
-	TRBV27	TRBJ1-6	medium-sized	TGTGCCAGCACCTACAGGTTCCCAGGGTATAATTCACCCCTCCACTTT	CASTYRFPGYNSPLHF
-	TRBV11-2	TRBJ2-5	once	TGTGCCAGCAGCTTACTCGGTAGCAAGCTAGAGACCCAGTACTTC	CASSLLGSKLETQYF
TRBD1	TRBV28	TRBJ1-5	many	TGTGCCAGCAGCGACAGGGGCGGCGGGTATCAGCCCCAGCATTTT	CASSDRGGGYQPQHF
-	TRBV6-2/TRBV6-3	TRBJ2-7	-	TGTGCCAGCAGTTACTTAGGGGGGTCGTTACCCTACGAGCAGTACTTC	CASSYLGGSLPYEQYF
-	TRBV11-1	TRBJ1-1	medium-sized	TGTGCCAGCAGCTTACAGGGATGGAACACTGAAGCTTTCTTT	CASSLQGWNTEAFF
TRBD2	TRBV11-1	TRBJ2-1	-	TGTGCCAGCAGCTTAGCGACTACGTGGCGGGGGGTTCCCCCGGTCGGGAAGGATGAGCAGTTCTTC	CASSLATTWRGVPPVGKDEQFF
-	TRBV30	TRBJ2-7	few	TGTGCCTGGGAAGGAGGAACAGGGAATTACGAGCAGTACTTC	CAWEGGTGNYEQYF
-	TRBV30	TRBJ1-5	-	TGTGCCTGGAGTTTTGGGACACGTAGCAATCAGCCCCAGCATTTT	CAWSFGTRSNQPQHF
TRBD1	TRBV24-1	TRBJ2-7	-	TGTGCCACCAGTGCCATAGGGGGCGCCTACGAGCAGTACTTC	CATSAIGGAYEQYF
TRBD1	TRBV10-3	TRBJ1-2	many	TGTGCCATCAGGAAACAGGACAGGGGGGCCTATGGCTACACCTTC	CAIRKQDRGAYGYTF